The text below deals with one TCR beta chain. The target antigen is unknown. Using immunoSEQ multiplex PCR, the repertoire was profiled, and TCRdb retains in-frame clones only, with some absent. The repertoire holds roughly 50,000 clones, with approximately 83% as singletons. The data were taken from a study of T cell responses to AZD1222 COVID-19 vaccine. J lost 5 bases, V lost 4 bases, and 11 bases had no gene match. Germline values: CDR1 LGHDT, CDR2 YNNKEL (reference sequence). The CDR3 is made up of 16 amino acids. Findings of the study overall: There were mostly white British donors and more females than males, and clonal diversity was possibly underestimated.

The starting material was peripheral blood, obtained 28 days after the second AZD1222 dose. The rearrangement uses TRBV3-1 (or the pseudogene TRBV3-2) and TRBJ2-7; 10 bases are a match to TRBD2. This clonotype originated in an adult who received the AZD1222 COVID-19 vaccine. The CDR3 is CASSLPLAGGRHEQYF. DNA for the CDR3: TGTGCCAGCAGCCTCCCCTTAGCGGGAGGCCGCCACGAGCAGTACTTC.